The 10 T cell receptor beta chains in this list originate from one sample, sequenced in a study of T cell repertoires in cytomegalovirus infection. These receptors are not linked to any known antigen. TCRdb reprocessed the reads with MiXCR, giving one entry per CDR3 protein. The table lists about 890,000 distinct CDR3 sequences, 31% of them singletons. Source: cultured CD8+ T cells from PBMCs, taken from culture after CMV antigen stimulation. These receptors all come from a human donor in good health (CMV status not recorded). Some clones in this sample may be carry-over from other donors' samples.

The chain recombines TRBV7-2 with TRBJ2-1, with 11 bases identical to TRBD2. The J segment lost 9 bases and the V segment lost 1 base, leaving 20 bases of the junction unmatched. The V gene's germline CDR1 is SGHTA and CDR2 FQGNSA. There are 20 residues in the CDR3. Here the CDR3 reads CASSLVASGGPVRSLGEQFF. CDR3 sequence (DNA): TGTGCCAGCAGCTTAGTAGCTAGCGGGGGGCCGGTTCGTAGCTTAGGTGAGCAGTTCTTC.

This clonotype was counted at least ten times. The chain combines TRBV7-6 with TRBJ1-5; D may be TRBD1 (5 bases). The CDR3 length is 15 residues. Germline V gene lookup returns CDR1 SGHVS and CDR2 FNYEAQ. Trimming stripped 1 base from V and 1 base from J, with 8 bases between. The CDR3 spells CASSLDSGSNQPQHF. DNA for the CDR3: TGTGCCAGCAGCTTAGATTCAGGGAGCAATCAGCCCCAGCATTTT.

This clonotype was counted at least ten times. This chain links TRBV24-1 with TRBJ2-1, with D possibly matching TRBD1 (6 bases). Germline-derived CDR1 and CDR2 are KGHDR and SFDVKD. This CDR3 contains 15 residues. Trimming removed 5 bases from V and 9 bases from J, with 19 bases in between. This CDR3 is CATSGPTGPRGEQFF. The CDR3 DNA reads TGTGCCACCAGTGGACCTACAGGGCCAAGGGGTGAGCAGTTCTTC.

This chain joins TRBV7-8 and TRBJ2-7, with 9 nucleotides matching TRBD1. This CDR3 is 18 amino acids long. J was trimmed by 4 bases and V by 1 base; bases with no gene match: 14. The germline gives CDR1 SGHVS, CDR2 FQNEAQ. The CDR3 region is CASSLGLAQGAVWYEQYF. In DNA, the CDR3 is TGTGCCAGCAGCTTAGGCCTTGCACAGGGGGCGGTCTGGTACGAGCAGTACTTC.

The table lists this clonotype with many counts. The rearrangement links TRBV19 to TRBJ2-7, with a weak D call TRBD1 (5 bases). Trimming stripped 8 bases from V and 0 bases from J, with 14 bases between. This CDR3 contains 14 residues. The germline gives CDR1 LNHDA, CDR2 SQIVND (reference sequence). CDR3 bases: TGTGCCAGTTCCGCGGCAGGGTCCTCCTACGAGCAGTACTTC. It yields the protein CASSAAGSSYEQYF. Supplemented by reference TRBV19 and TRBJ2-7, the full variable domain reads DGGITQSPKYLFRKEGQNVTLSCEQNLNHDAMYWYRQDPGQGLRLIYYSQIVNDFQKGDIAEGYSVSREKKESFPLTVTSAQKNPTAFYLCASSAAGSSYEQYFGPGTRLTVT.

The rearrangement joins TRBV18 to TRBJ2-7, with 8 positions matching TRBD1. CDR3 length: 17 amino acids. Germline V gene data show CDR1 as KGHSH and CDR2 as LQKENI. J gave up 7 bases and V 6 bases, and 20 bases lay outside the gene matches. The CDR3 DNA sequence: TGTGCCAGCTCCCCAAACATACGGACAGGGAACCCTAGTGAGCAGTACGTC. Translation gives CASSPNIRTGNPSEQYV.

The chain's CDR3 is CASMSDISPNTEAFF. CDR3 DNA sequence: TGTGCCAGCATGTCGGACATCAGTCCGAACACTGAAGCTTTCTTT. The rearrangement joins TRBV5-8 to TRBJ1-1, with a tentative D call TRBD1 (5 bases). The V and J ends lost 6 bases and 1 base respectively, with 16 bases between them. The CDR3 has 15 amino acids. Per germline, CDR1 SGHTS and CDR2 YDEGEE.

The rearrangement uses TRBV5-1 and TRBJ2-7; D is ambiguous. The CDR3 runs 16 residues. V was shortened by 0 bases and J by 5 bases, with 18 bases between the two germline ends. Looked up from germline, CDR1 is SGHRS and CDR2 is YFSETQ. CDR3 sequence: CASSLAQTGPPDEQYF. The CDR3 nucleotides are TGCGCCAGCAGCTTGGCCCAGACCGGCCCACCCGACGAGCAGTACTTC.

There are a few counts of this clonotype. The junction and the germline gene differ at one end; a read error may be behind it. V is TRBV4-1 and J is TRBJ1-1; a weak D match, TRBD1 (5 bases). This CDR3 comprises 13 residues. Germline V gene data show CDR1 as MGHRA and CDR2 as YSYEKL. CDR3 in amino acids: CASSQNDREGAFF. For the CDR3, the DNA is TGTGCCAGCAGCCAAAACGACAGAGAAGGAGCTTTCTTT.

For this clonotype: A much bigger clone sits one base away, suggesting this may be a read error. The chain carries TRBV14 and TRBJ2-1; TRBD1 aligns across 8 bases. CDR3 length equals 16 residues. The junction had 7 bases not matched to a gene; V was cut back by 3 bases and J by 3 bases. The germline V gene encodes CDR1 SGHDN and CDR2 FVKESK. CDR3 sequence (DNA): TGTGCCAGCAGCCACCCGGGACAGGACCACTACAATGAGCAGTTCTTC. Protein product: CASSHPGQDHYNEQFF.